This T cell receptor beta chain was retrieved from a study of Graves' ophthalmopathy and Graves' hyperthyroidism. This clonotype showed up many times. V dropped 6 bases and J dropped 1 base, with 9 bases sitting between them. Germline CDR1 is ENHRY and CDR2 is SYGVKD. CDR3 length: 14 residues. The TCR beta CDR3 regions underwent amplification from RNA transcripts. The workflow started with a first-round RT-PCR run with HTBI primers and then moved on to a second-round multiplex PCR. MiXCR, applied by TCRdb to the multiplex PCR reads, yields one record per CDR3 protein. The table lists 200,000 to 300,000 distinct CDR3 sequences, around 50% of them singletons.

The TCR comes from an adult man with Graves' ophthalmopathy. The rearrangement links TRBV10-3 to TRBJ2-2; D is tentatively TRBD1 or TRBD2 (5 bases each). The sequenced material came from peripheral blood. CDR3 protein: CAIRGTENTGELFF. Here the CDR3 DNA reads TGTGCCATCAGAGGGACCGAGAACACCGGGGAGCTGTTTTTT.